These 10 T cell receptor beta chains came from one sample sequenced in a study of blood T cell repertoires in COVID-19. Produced via immunoSEQ multiplex PCR; TCRdb's table is partial and in-frame only. The repertoire holds roughly 250,000 clones, with roughly four fifths as singletons. The sequenced material came from peripheral blood. The receptor source for this set is a person between 65 and 79 years old with COVID-19, enrolled during active disease.

This sequence joins TRBV5-1 and TRBJ2-7; a weak D match, TRBD2 (6 bases). This CDR3 has 14 amino acids. The germline CDR1 and CDR2 sequences are SGHRS and YFSETQ. Between the trimmed V and J ends, which lost 6 bases and 6 bases, there was a span of 19 bases. CDR3 nucleotide sequence: TGCGCCAGCAACCGGGACGGGGGAGGTTCCGAGCAGTACTTC. Translated: CASNRDGGGSEQYF.

The V gene is TRBV7-2, the J gene TRBJ1-4; TRBD1 aligns across 10 bases. CDR1 is SGHTA and CDR2 is FQGNSA in the germline V gene. Trimming took 1 base from V and 2 from J; bases not matched to a gene: 4. The CDR3 has 17 residues. The CDR3 DNA reads as TGTGCCAGCAGCTTAGTGGGACAGGGGTTCACTAATGAAAAACTGTTTTTT. Translation: CASSLVGQGFTNEKLFF.

The chain couples TRBV24-1 to TRBJ2-3; 8 positions match TRBD1. The CDR3 consists of 15 residues. Germline V gives CDR1 KGHDR, CDR2 SFDVKD. The V gene end was trimmed by 5 bases and the J gene end by 2 bases; junction bases not matched to a gene: 5. CDR3 in amino acids: CATSARTGYTDTQYF. As DNA, the CDR3 is TGTGCCACCAGTGCCCGGACAGGGTACACAGATACGCAGTATTTT.

The V and J genes are TRBV11-1 and TRBJ2-1, with D possibly matching TRBD2 (6 bases). This CDR3 region has 13 residues. The germline gives CDR1 SGHAT, CDR2 FQDESV (reference sequence). The V end lost 3 bases, the J end lost 5 bases, and 8 bases lay between the germline ends. The CDR3 region has the DNA TGTGCCAGCAGCTTCGGGGGAGACAATGAGCAGTTCTTC. Its protein product is CASSFGGDNEQFF.

The chain links TRBV18 to TRBJ1-6; D call uncertain. V lost 6 bases, J lost 14 bases, and 20 bases lay in between. The CDR3 length is 14 residues. CDR1 is KGHSH, CDR2 LQKENI, per germline. The CDR3 loop is CASSIGRAEGTLHF. The CDR3, as DNA: TGTGCCAGCTCGATTGGACGGGCAGAGGGAACCCTCCACTTT.

The count of this clone is one. V usage is TRBV6-5 and J usage is TRBJ2-2, with a possible D match to TRBD2 (6 bases). Between the trimmed V and J ends, which lost 6 bases and 2 bases, there was a span of 13 bases. CDR3 length: 15 amino acids. Germline V gene lookup returns CDR1 MNHEY and CDR2 SVGAGI. The CDR3, as DNA: TGTGCCAGCAGACCTCGGGACTTCAACACCGGGGAGCTGTTTTTT. Translation gives CASRPRDFNTGELFF.

This chain links TRBV5-4 with TRBJ2-1; possible D gene TRBD2, 5 bases. V was trimmed by 0 bases and J by 8 bases, leaving 18 bases between them. The germline gives CDR1 SGHNT, CDR2 YYREEE (reference sequence). This CDR3 comprises 16 residues. CDR3 sequence: CASSLEAGVSSYEQFF. CDR3 DNA: TGTGCCAGCAGCTTGGAGGCCGGAGTGTCTAGCTATGAGCAGTTCTTC.

For this clone: Other DNA sequences within the sample encode an identical CDR3. DNA of the CDR3: TGTGCCAGCAGCCGGGACAGGCAAGAGACCCAGTACTTC. It is translated as CASSRDRQETQYF. The rearrangement uses TRBV11-1 and TRBJ2-5, with 8 bases aligning to TRBD1. CDR1 is SGHAT and CDR2 is FQDESV in the germline V gene (reference sequence). Trimming cost V 5 bases and J 2 bases; bases outside gene matches: 1. The CDR3 spans 13 residues.

The V and J genes are TRBV28 and TRBJ1-2; a weak D match, TRBD1 (6 bases). V was clipped by 5 bases and J by 4 bases, with 11 bases between them. Germline CDR1 reads MDHEN; CDR2 reads SYDVKM. This CDR3 comprises 13 residues. The CDR3: CASSDRTLYGYTF. The CDR3 nucleotides are TGTGCCAGCAGTGACAGGACCCTCTATGGCTACACCTTC.

This clone has only a few counts. V gene TRBV5-8 combines with J gene TRBJ2-7; the D gene is possibly TRBD1 (5 bases). Germline CDR1 is SGHTS and CDR2 is YDEGEE. This CDR3 is 16 amino acids long. Trimming left V 4 bases short and J 2 bases short, with 19 bases between. The CDR3 DNA reads TGTGCCAGCAGCCCCCCGACCTCCCAGGGCACCTACGAGCAGTACTTC. It specifies CASSPPTSQGTYEQYF. Full variable domain (outside the CDR3, taken from reference TRBV5-8 and TRBJ2-7): EAGVTQSPTHLIKTRGQQATLRCSPISGHTSVYWYQQALGLGLQFLLWYDEGEERNRGNFPPRFSGRQFPNYSSELNVNALELEDSALYLCASSPPTSQGTYEQYFGPGTRLTVT.